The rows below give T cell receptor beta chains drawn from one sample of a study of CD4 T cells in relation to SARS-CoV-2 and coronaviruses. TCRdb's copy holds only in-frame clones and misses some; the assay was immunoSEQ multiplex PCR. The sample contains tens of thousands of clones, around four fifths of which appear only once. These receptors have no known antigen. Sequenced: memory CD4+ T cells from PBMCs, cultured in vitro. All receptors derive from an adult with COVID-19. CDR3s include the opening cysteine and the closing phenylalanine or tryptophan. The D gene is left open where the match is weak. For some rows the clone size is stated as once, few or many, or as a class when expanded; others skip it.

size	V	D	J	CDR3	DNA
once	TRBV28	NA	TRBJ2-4	CASSPGADFDIQYF	TGTGCCAGCAGCCCTGGGGCAGATTTTGACATTCAGTACTTC
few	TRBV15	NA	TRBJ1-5	CATSSEQGSGQPQHF	TGTGCCACCAGCAGCGAACAGGGTTCTGGTCAGCCCCAGCATTTT
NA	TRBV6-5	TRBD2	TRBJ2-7	CASNLAGGRPLQYF	TGTGCCAGCAATTTAGCGGGAGGGAGGCCTTTGCAGTACTTC
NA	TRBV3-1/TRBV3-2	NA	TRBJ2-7	CASSQAGIGEQYF	TGTGCCAGCAGCCAGGCAGGGATTGGCGAGCAGTACTTC
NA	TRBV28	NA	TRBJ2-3	CASSLPRLGGTDTQYF	TGTGCCAGCAGTTTACCTCGTCTAGGGGGCACAGATACGCAGTATTTT
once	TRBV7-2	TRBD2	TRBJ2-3	CASRRLAGGGTDTQYF	TGTGCCAGCAGGCGACTAGCGGGAGGCGGCACAGATACGCAGTATTTT
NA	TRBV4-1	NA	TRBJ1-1	CASSALNTGSKDTEAFF	TGCGCCAGCAGCGCCCTAAATACAGGGAGCAAGGACACTGAAGCTTTCTTT
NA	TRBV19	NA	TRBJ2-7	CASSSLDSHEQYF	TGTGCCAGTAGTTCCCTTGACTCTCACGAGCAGTACTTC
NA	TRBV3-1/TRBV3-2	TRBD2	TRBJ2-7	CASSQAASGRPKALNEQYF	TGTGCCAGCAGCCAGGCTGCTAGCGGGAGACCAAAGGCTCTCAACGAGCAGTACTTC
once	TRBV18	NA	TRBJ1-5	CASSPGTYSNQPQHF	TGTGCCAGCTCCCCAGGGACTTATAGCAATCAGCCCCAGCATTTT
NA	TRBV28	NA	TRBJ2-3	CASSLAGIDTQYF	TGTGCCAGCAGTTTGGCAGGGATAGATACGCAGTATTTT
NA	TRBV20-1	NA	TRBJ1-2	CSAYLGGYTF	TGCAGTGCGTACCTAGGTGGCTACACCTTC
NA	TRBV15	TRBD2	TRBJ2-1	CATSRARGISGTKPGEQFF	TGTGCCACCAGCAGAGCTCGTGGGATTAGCGGGACTAAGCCTGGAGAGCAGTTCTTC
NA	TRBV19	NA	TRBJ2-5	CASRGDYQETQYF	TGTGCCAGTAGGGGGGACTACCAAGAGACCCAGTACTTC
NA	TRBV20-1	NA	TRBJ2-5	CSAWGPETQYF	TGCAGTGCTTGGGGGCCGGAGACCCAGTACTTC
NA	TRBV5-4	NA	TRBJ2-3	CASSFPGIISTDTQYF	TGTGCCAGCAGCTTCCCCGGGATTATAAGCACAGATACGCAGTATTTT
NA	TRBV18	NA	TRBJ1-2	CASSPRSTPGNYGYTF	TGTGCCAGCTCACCCCGGTCGACTCCGGGGAACTATGGCTACACCTTC
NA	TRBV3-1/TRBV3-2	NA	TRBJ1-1	CASSRGENTEAFF	TGTGCCAGCAGCAGGGGCGAGAACACTGAAGCTTTCTTT
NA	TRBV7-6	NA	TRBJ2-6	CASSLVSAGRLGANVLTF	TGTGCCAGCAGCTTAGTGTCGGCGGGGCGGTTGGGGGCCAACGTCCTGACTTTC
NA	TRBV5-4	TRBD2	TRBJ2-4	CASSREGPLAKNIQYF	TGTGCCAGCAGCCGGGAGGGCCCACTAGCCAAAAACATTCAGTACTTC
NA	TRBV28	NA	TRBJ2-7	CASQKASGVEQYF	TGTGCCAGTCAAAAAGCCTCAGGGGTCGAGCAGTACTTC
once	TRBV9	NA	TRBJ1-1	CASSVQANTEAFF	TGTGCCAGCAGCGTGCAAGCGAACACTGAAGCTTTCTTT
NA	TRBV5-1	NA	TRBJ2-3	CASSLAGIEQQDTQYF	TGCGCCAGCAGCTTGGCCGGAATTGAGCAGCAGGATACGCAGTATTTT
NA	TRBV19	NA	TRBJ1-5	CASSIQAVRNNQPQHF	TGTGCCAGTAGTATTCAGGCTGTTCGGAACAATCAGCCCCAGCATTTT
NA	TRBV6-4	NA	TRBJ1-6	CASSEVAGDSPLHF	TGTGCCAGCAGTGAGGTGGCAGGAGATTCACCCCTCCACTTT
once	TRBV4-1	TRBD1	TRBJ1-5	CASSQDDRDHQPQHF	TGCGCCAGCAGCCAAGATGACAGGGATCATCAGCCCCAGCATTTT
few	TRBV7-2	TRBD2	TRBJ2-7	CASSPVPSGSSYEQYF	TGTGCCAGCAGCCCAGTTCCTAGCGGGAGTTCCTACGAGCAGTACTTC
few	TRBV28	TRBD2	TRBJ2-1	CASSPRTSGGGDEQFF	TGTGCCAGCAGTCCGAGGACTAGCGGGGGCGGGGATGAGCAGTTCTTC
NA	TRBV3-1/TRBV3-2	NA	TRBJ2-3	CASSQVIHPRNTQYF	TGTGCCAGCAGCCAAGTTATACACCCCAGAAATACGCAGTATTTT
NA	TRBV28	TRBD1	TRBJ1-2	CASSLIQGARGYTF	TGTGCCAGCAGTTTAATTCAGGGGGCGCGTGGCTACACCTTC
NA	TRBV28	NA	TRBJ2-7	CASSSQGRPPYEQYF	TGTGCCAGCAGTTCCCAGGGACGTCCCCCCTACGAGCAGTACTTC
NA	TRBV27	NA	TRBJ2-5	CASTRWGRPGETQYF	TGTGCCAGCACCCGCTGGGGGCGCCCGGGGGAGACCCAGTACTTC
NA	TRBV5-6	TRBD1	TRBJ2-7	CASSRGQGTPYEQYF	TGTGCCAGCAGCCGGGGACAGGGGACACCCTACGAGCAGTACTTC
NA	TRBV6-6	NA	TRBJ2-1	CASRSDNSGSYNEQFF	TGTGCCAGCAGGAGCGACAATAGCGGCTCCTACAATGAGCAGTTCTTC
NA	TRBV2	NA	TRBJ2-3	CASRSGFFPDTQYF	TGTGCCAGCAGATCCGGGTTTTTCCCGGATACGCAGTATTTT
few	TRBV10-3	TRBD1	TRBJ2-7	CAISESGQWELEQYF	TGTGCCATCAGTGAGTCGGGACAGTGGGAGCTCGAGCAGTACTTC
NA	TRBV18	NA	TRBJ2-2	CASSPRQGNTGELFF	TGTGCCAGCTCACCACGGCAGGGTAATACCGGGGAGCTGTTTTTT
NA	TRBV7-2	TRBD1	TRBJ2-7	CASSLFTVSPGQVDEQYF	TGTGCCAGCAGCTTATTTACGGTCAGTCCCGGACAGGTCGACGAGCAGTACTTC
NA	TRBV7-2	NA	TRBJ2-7	CASSYPLLVPEQYF	TGTGCCAGCAGCTACCCCTTACTAGTTCCCGAGCAGTACTTC